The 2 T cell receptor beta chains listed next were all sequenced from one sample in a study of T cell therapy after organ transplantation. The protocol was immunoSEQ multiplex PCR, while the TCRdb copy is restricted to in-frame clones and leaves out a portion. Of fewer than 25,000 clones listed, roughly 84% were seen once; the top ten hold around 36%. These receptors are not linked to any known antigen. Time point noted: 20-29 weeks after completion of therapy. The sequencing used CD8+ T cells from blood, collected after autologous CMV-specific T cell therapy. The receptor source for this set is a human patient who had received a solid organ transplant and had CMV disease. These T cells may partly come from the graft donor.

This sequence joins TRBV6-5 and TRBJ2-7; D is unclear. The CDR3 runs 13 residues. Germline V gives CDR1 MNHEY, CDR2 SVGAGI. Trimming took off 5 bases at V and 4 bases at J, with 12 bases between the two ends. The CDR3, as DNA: TGTGCCAGCAGTGAAAAGACCCGGTACGAGCAGTACTTC. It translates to CASSEKTRYEQYF.

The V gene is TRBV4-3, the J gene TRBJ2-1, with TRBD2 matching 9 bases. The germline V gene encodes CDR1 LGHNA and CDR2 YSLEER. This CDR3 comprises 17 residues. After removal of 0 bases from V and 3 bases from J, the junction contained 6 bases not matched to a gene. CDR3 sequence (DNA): TGCGCCAGCAGCCAAGATATGGTGCGGGAGGGCTACAATGAGCAGTTCTTC. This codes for CASSQDMVREGYNEQFF.